These 18 T cell receptor beta chains were all obtained from the same sample, sequenced in a study of metastatic and nonmetastatic thyroid tumors (dated by TCRdb to 2020 to 2022). Libraries were made using PCR. Sequencer: Illumina HiSeq 4000. TCRdb ran its own pipeline on the public reads, namely fastp trimming at Q25 and MiXCR clone calling, and kept in-frame beta chains. The sample records 30,000 to 40,000 clones, approximately 40% of which are singletons. The leading ten clones occupy approximately 22% of the sample. No treatment had been received by any patient before thyroid surgery. Material for sequencing was tumor tissue. These receptors all stem from a female donor with papillary thyroid cancer or a benign thyroid nodule (not recorded which). Some clones in this sample may be carry-over from other donors' samples.

This clone has only a few counts. The V gene is TRBV27, the J gene TRBJ2-5; no clear D gene. V lost 0 bases and J lost 1, with 3 bases in between. Germline V gene data show CDR1 as MNHEY and CDR2 as SMNVEV (reference sequence). The CDR3 totals 13 residues. CDR3 protein: CASSLSIQETQYF. In DNA form, the CDR3 reads TGTGCCAGCAGTTTATCGATCCAAGAGACCCAGTACTTC.

The chain combines TRBV11-2 with TRBJ2-3; tentative D call: TRBD1 (7 bases). The V end was cut by 4 bases, the J end by 6 bases, with 14 bases between. The CDR3 consists of 14 residues. Germline values: CDR1 SGHAT, CDR2 FQNNGV. CDR3 amino acids: CASSWRGPFDTQYF. Written as DNA, the CDR3 is TGTGCCAGCAGCTGGAGGGGGCCGTTCGATACGCAGTATTTT.

The V and J genes are TRBV24-1 and TRBJ2-3, with D possibly matching TRBD1 (5 bases). V shed 3 bases and J shed 2 bases, with 14 bases lying between them. The CDR3 runs to 16 residues. Germline V lookup: CDR1 KGHDR, CDR2 SFDVKD. The CDR3 sequence: CATSDPGSTDTDTQYF. CDR3 DNA sequence: TGTGCCACCAGTGATCCAGGGTCCACGGACACAGATACGCAGTATTTT.

This CDR3 is CATQTSASYNEQFF. The CDR3 DNA follows: TGTGCCACCCAGACTAGCGCATCCTACAATGAGCAGTTCTTC. V usage is TRBV6-1 and J usage is TRBJ2-1, with 8 positions matching TRBD2. The trim removed 10 bases at V and 1 base at J, leaving 6 bases unmatched. The CDR3 extends over 14 amino acids. Germline values: CDR1 MNHNS, CDR2 SASEGT.

The genes are TRBV6-2 or TRBV6-3 and TRBJ2-1; D remains ambiguous. V was trimmed by 8 bases and J by 4 bases, leaving 6 bases between them. The CDR3 extends over 11 amino acids. CDR1 is MNHEY, CDR2 SVGEGT, per germline. The chain's CDR3 is CASADYNEQFF. CDR3 bases: TGTGCCAGCGCAGATTACAATGAGCAGTTCTTC.

The chain carries TRBV4-1 and TRBJ2-5; D uncertain. Trimming left V 2 bases short and J 4 bases short, with 8 bases between. This CDR3 has 13 residues. In germline, CDR1 is MGHRA, CDR2 YSYEKL. The CDR3 nucleotides read TGCGCCAGCAGCCAACTCCACGCAGAGACCCAGTACTTC. This encodes CASSQLHAETQYF.

This clone came up a few times. V is TRBV6-1 and J is TRBJ1-5; tentative D call: TRBD1 (5 bases). V lost 3 bases, J lost 7 bases, and 19 bases lay in between. The CDR3 is made up of 16 amino acids. Germline V CDR1 and CDR2: MNHNS, SASEGT. CDR3 amino acids: CASSDPQGRESQPQHF. CDR3 sequence (DNA): TGTGCCAGCAGTGACCCCCAGGGCAGGGAGAGCCAGCCCCAGCATTTT.

The gene calls are TRBV10-2 and TRBJ1-5; D might be TRBD1 (5 bases). V lost 1 base and J 0 bases, leaving 13 bases between the germline ends. The CDR3 covers 17 residues. Germline V gene sequence: CDR1 WSHSY, CDR2 SAAADI. The chain's CDR3 is CASSEWGGLDSNQPQHF. CDR3 coding DNA: TGCGCCAGCAGTGAGTGGGGGGGACTTGATAGCAATCAGCCCCAGCATTTT.

The chain combines TRBV2 with TRBJ1-6, with D perhaps TRBD1 (5 bases). V lost 6 bases to trimming and J lost 14 bases, with 14 bases between them. CDR3 length: 12 amino acids. Germline assignment: CDR1 SNHLY and CDR2 FYNNEI. The CDR3 loop reads CASSLGLPALHF. CDR3 coding DNA: TGTGCCAGCAGCCTGGGACTCCCGGCCCTCCACTTT.

This clone ranks as medium-sized. CDR3 region: CASSSDWGAFYGYTF. CDR3 DNA: TGTGCCAGCAGCTCCGATTGGGGGGCCTTCTATGGCTACACCTTC. The chain combines TRBV7-2 with TRBJ1-2, with a weak D call TRBD1 (6 bases). V gave up 4 bases and J gave up 4 bases, with 16 bases separating them. This CDR3 contains 15 residues. The germline gives CDR1 SGHTA, CDR2 FQGNSA.

The rearrangement joins TRBV20-1 to TRBJ2-7, with a weak D call TRBD2 (6 bases). Trimming pared 0 bases from V and 3 bases from J, leaving 6 bases between. CDR3 length: 12 residues. Looked up from germline, CDR1 is DFQATT and CDR2 is SNEGSKA (reference sequence). Here the CDR3 reads CSARERDYEQYV. CDR3 nucleotide sequence: TGCAGTGCTAGAGAGCGGGACTACGAGCAGTACGTC.

The chain employs TRBV13 and TRBJ1-1; D perhaps matches TRBD1 (6 bases). The germline V and J ends were trimmed by 4 bases and 8 bases, with 32 bases remaining between them. Germline loops: CDR1 PRHDT, CDR2 FYEKMQ (reference sequence). This CDR3 has 19 residues. CDR3 sequence: CASSSEYRVGSYHPTEAFF. CDR3 DNA: TGTGCCAGCAGCTCCGAATACAGGGTTGGTTCCTACCACCCTACCGAAGCTTTCTTT.

This clone was found a few times. The genes are TRBV2 and TRBJ2-1; 10 nucleotides align to TRBD1. Germline V gives CDR1 SNHLY, CDR2 FYNNEI. This CDR3 has 13 amino acids. After removal of 3 bases from V and 16 bases from J, the junction contained 9 bases not matched to a gene. DNA for the CDR3: TGTGCCAGCAGTGAGGGCATTAGACAGGGGGCATTCTTC. Amino acid sequence: CASSEGIRQGAFF.

The V gene is TRBV4-1, the J gene TRBJ2-7, with 9 nucleotides matching TRBD2. The CDR3 loop spans 14 amino acids. V lost 4 bases and J lost 3; bases outside the gene matches: 4. CDR1 MGHRA and CDR2 YSYEKL come from the germline V gene. CDR3 amino acids: CASSLTTSGYEQYF. As DNA, the CDR3 is TGCGCCAGCAGCCTCACGACTAGCGGCTACGAGCAGTACTTC.

This clone was detected a few times. This sequence joins TRBV28 and TRBJ2-7; tentatively, D is TRBD1 (5 bases). The germline CDR1 and CDR2 sequences are MDHEN and SYDVKM. The V gene lost 7 bases and the J gene lost 0 bases, with 13 bases spanning the gap. The CDR3 length is 14 residues. The CDR3 DNA reads as TGTGCCAGCACCCCAATAGGGGCCTCCTACGAGCAGTACTTC. Its protein is CASTPIGASYEQYF. The full variable domain, rest sourced from reference TRBV28 and TRBJ2-7, is DVKVTQSSRYLVKRTGEKVFLECVQDMDHENMFWYRQDPGLGLRLIYFSYDVKMKEKGDIPEGYSVSREKKERFSLILESASTNQTSMYLCASTPIGASYEQYFGPGTRLTVT.

The J gene is TRBJ2-1, the V gene TRBV2; 7 bases line up with TRBD2. In germline, CDR1 is SNHLY, CDR2 FYNNEI. The CDR3 has 14 amino acids. Trimming took 2 bases from V and 9 from J; bases not matched to a gene: 7. The CDR3 DNA follows: TGTGCCAGCAGTGAATGGGGGACGGGGGGTGAGCAGTTCTTC. Translating it yields CASSEWGTGGEQFF.

The chain combines TRBV12-3 or TRBV12-4 with TRBJ1-3; 9 bases align to TRBD1. CDR3 size: 15 residues. Trimming removed 8 bases from V and 4 bases from J; junction bases left unmatched: 9. The CDR3 is CASRTGGSVGNTIYF. Written as DNA, the CDR3 is TGTGCCAGCCGAACAGGGGGCTCTGTAGGAAACACCATATATTTT.

This clone has only a few counts. The rearrangement links TRBV19 to TRBJ1-3; TRBD1 is a possible D gene (5 bases). The CDR3 totals 13 residues. CDR1 and CDR2 (germline): LNHDA, SQIVND (reference sequence). V shed 8 bases and J shed 2 bases, with 10 bases lying between them. The CDR3 DNA follows: TGTGCCAGTCTTGACAGCGCTGGAAACACCATATATTTT. Protein sequence: CASLDSAGNTIYF.